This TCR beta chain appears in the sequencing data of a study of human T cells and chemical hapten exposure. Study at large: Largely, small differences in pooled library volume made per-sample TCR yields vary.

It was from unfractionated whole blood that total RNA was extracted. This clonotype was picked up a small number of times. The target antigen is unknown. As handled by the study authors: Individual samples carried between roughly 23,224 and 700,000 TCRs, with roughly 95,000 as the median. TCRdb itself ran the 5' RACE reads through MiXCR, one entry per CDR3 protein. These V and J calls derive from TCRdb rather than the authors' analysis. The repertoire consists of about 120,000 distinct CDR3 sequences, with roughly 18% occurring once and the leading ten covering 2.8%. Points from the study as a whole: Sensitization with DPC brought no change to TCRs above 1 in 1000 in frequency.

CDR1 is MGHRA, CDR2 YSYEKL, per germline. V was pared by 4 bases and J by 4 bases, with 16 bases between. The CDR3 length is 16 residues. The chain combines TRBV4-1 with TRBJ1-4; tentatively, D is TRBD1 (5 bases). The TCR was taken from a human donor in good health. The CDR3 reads CASSPRRDQLNEKLFF. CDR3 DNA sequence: TGCGCCAGCAGCCCACGTCGGGACCAACTTAATGAAAAACTGTTTTTT.